This T cell receptor beta chain came from a study of cytomegalovirus exposure and HLA in healthy donors. Here immunoSEQ multiplex PCR was the method, and the copy in TCRdb shows in-frame clones only, minus some. Of roughly 150,000 clones in the sample, about 82% are singletons; the top ten hold around 2.4%. This CDR3 is 16 amino acids long. Germline V gene lookup returns CDR1 SGDLS and CDR2 YYNGEE. V lost 0 bases and J lost 5, with 18 bases in between. Points from the study as a whole: Subsequent analysis showed first-cohort TCR clusters tending to co-occur in 120 validation repertoires.

Separate from the approximately 700-subject first cohort was the approximately 110-subject validation cohort, to which the donors belonged. About this clone: Its antigen is undetermined.

Specimen: PBMCs. The chain has TRBV9 and TRBJ2-7, with a tentative D call TRBD2 (7 bases). The receptor comes from a man younger than 40 in good health and CMV-seropositive. The CDR3 here is CASSVAAGGGVHEQYF. Here the CDR3 DNA reads TGTGCCAGCAGCGTAGCGGCCGGAGGGGGGGTGCACGAGCAGTACTTC.